Following are 27 T cell receptor beta chains from one sample sequenced in a study of blood T cell repertoires in COVID-19. Sequencing was performed with immunoSEQ multiplex PCR; in TCRdb, only in-frame clones are kept and a portion is missing. The table includes around 320,000 clones, around 90% detected once. Material for sequencing was peripheral blood. Receptors were obtained from a man aged 18 to 30 with active or convalescent COVID-19.

V gene TRBV6-6 combines with J gene TRBJ1-5; D not certain. Germline V gene sequence: CDR1 MNHNY, CDR2 SVGAGI (reference sequence). The CDR3 is 12 residues long. Trimming shortened V by 7 bases and J by 9 bases, and 13 bases separated the two germline ends. The CDR3 spells CASTGSPTPQHF. In nucleotides, the CDR3 is TGTGCCAGCACGGGGTCACCAACGCCCCAGCATTTT.

The V gene is TRBV7-3, the J gene TRBJ2-3; 7 bases agree with TRBD1. The V gene end was trimmed by 4 bases and the J gene end by 1 base; junction bases not matched to a gene: 14. Germline CDR1 SGHTA, CDR2 FQGTGA. This CDR3 spans 18 amino acids. CDR3: CASSYHSSGTVGTDTQYF. CDR3 bases: TGTGCCAGCAGCTACCACTCCTCCGGGACAGTGGGCACAGATACGCAGTATTTT. The full variable domain, rest sourced from reference TRBV7-3 and TRBJ2-3, is GAGVSQTPSNKVTEKGKYVELRCDPISGHTALYWYRQSLGQGPEFLIYFQGTGAADDSGLPNDRFFAVRPEGSVSTLKIQRTERGDSAVYLCASSYHSSGTVGTDTQYFGPGTRLTVL.

This chain connects TRBV6-4 to TRBJ2-1; D ambiguous. Germline V gene data show CDR1 as MRHNA and CDR2 as SNTAGT. Trimming took 5 bases from V and 0 from J, leaving 5 bases between them. This CDR3 is 13 amino acids long. CDR3 protein: CASSSSSYNEQFF. The CDR3 DNA sequence: TGTGCCAGCAGTTCTAGCTCCTACAATGAGCAGTTCTTC.

This chain links TRBV2 with TRBJ1-6; a weak D match, TRBD1 (5 bases). CDR3 size: 15 residues. Trimming left V 0 bases short and J 7 bases short, with 10 bases between. The V gene's germline CDR1 is SNHLY and CDR2 FYNNEI. DNA of the CDR3: TGTGCCAGCAGTGAAGCTCGACAGATGAATTCACCCCTCCACTTT. The encoded protein is CASSEARQMNSPLHF.

V gene TRBV11-2 combines with J gene TRBJ2-5, with TRBD2 matching over 7 bases. Germline loops: CDR1 SGHAT, CDR2 FQNNGV. The CDR3 totals 12 residues. The junction had 2 bases not matched to a gene; V was cut back by 1 base and J by 9 bases. CDR3 in amino acids: CASSLVRGAQYF. CDR3 sequence (DNA): TGTGCCAGCAGCTTAGTACGGGGGGCCCAGTACTTC. The variable domain in full, with the rest retrieved from reference TRBV11-2 and TRBJ2-5, is EAGVAQSPRYKIIEKRQSVAFWCNPISGHATLYWYQQILGQGPKLLIQFQNNGVVDDSQLPKDRFSAERLKGVDSTLKIQPAKLEDSAVYLCASSLVRGAQYFGPGTRLLVL.

V and J are TRBV19 and TRBJ2-1, with TRBD2 identical over 9 bases. Per the germline V gene, CDR1 is LNHDA and CDR2 is SQIVND (reference sequence). V gave up 1 base and J gave up 8 bases; unmatched junction bases: 12. The CDR3 is 17 amino acids. The CDR3 loop is CASSIGGASGITDEQFF. Here the CDR3 DNA reads TGTGCCAGTAGTATAGGGGGGGCTAGCGGGATTACGGATGAGCAGTTCTTC.

V is TRBV15 and J is TRBJ1-1; D not resolved. Germline values: CDR1 LNHNV, CDR2 YYDKDF (reference sequence). This CDR3 is built from 14 residues. V lost 1 base, J lost 8 bases, and 14 bases lay in between. CDR3 amino acids: CATSRGERVPEAFF. The CDR3 DNA is TGTGCCACCAGCAGAGGGGAGAGGGTCCCAGAAGCTTTCTTT.

This clone has a handful of counts. The V gene is TRBV28, the J gene TRBJ1-3, with no clear D. Deletions cut 7 bases from V and 0 bases from J, with 19 bases between. Per the germline V gene, CDR1 is MDHEN and CDR2 is SYDVKM. The CDR3 has 17 residues. The CDR3 region has the DNA TGTGCCAGCAACAAACCAGGTAGCGGATACTCTGGAAACACCATATATTTT. Its translation: CASNKPGSGYSGNTIYF.

The chain combines TRBV6-5 with TRBJ1-2, with a tentative D call TRBD1 (5 bases). The CDR3 is made up of 13 amino acids. Looked up from germline, CDR1 is MNHEY and CDR2 is SVGAGI. The V and J ends lost 7 bases and 5 bases respectively, with 14 bases between them. CDR3 in DNA: TGTGCCAGCACCAAGGGACTGCTATATGGCTACACCTTC. This codes for CASTKGLLYGYTF.

The V call is TRBV5-5, the J call TRBJ2-1; D possibly corresponds to TRBD2 (6 bases). This CDR3 is 11 amino acids long. Trimming stripped 5 bases from V and 9 bases from J, with 9 bases between. Germline CDR1 is SGHKS and CDR2 is YYEKEE (reference sequence). CDR3 DNA sequence: TGTGCCAGCAGTCTCGGGGGTGAGCAGTTCTTC. Protein sequence: CASSLGGEQFF. Full variable domain (outside the CDR3, taken from reference TRBV5-5 and TRBJ2-1): DAGVTQSPTHLIKTRGQQVTLRCSPISGHKSVSWYQQVLGQGPQFIFQYYEKEERGRGNFPDRFSARQFPNYSSELNVNALLLGDSALYLCASSLGGEQFFGPGTRLTVL.

The chain has TRBV19 and TRBJ2-7; TRBD1 agrees at 10 bases. Germline lookup yields CDR1 LNHDA and CDR2 SQIVND (reference sequence). The CDR3 has 14 residues. Trimming at V came to 4 bases and at J to 5 bases, leaving 5 bases not matched to a gene. The CDR3 nucleotides read TGTGCCAGTAGTACCCGGGACAGGGGCCACGAGCAGTACTTC. Amino acid sequence: CASSTRDRGHEQYF.

The rearrangement links TRBV6-5 to TRBJ2-1; 11 bases match TRBD2. The V gene end was trimmed by 5 bases and the J gene end by 7 bases; junction bases not matched to a gene: 7. Germline V gene lookup returns CDR1 MNHEY and CDR2 SVGAGI. This CDR3 spans 15 amino acids. The CDR3 sequence: CASSTLAGVFNEQFF. CDR3 nucleotides: TGTGCCAGCAGTACACTAGCGGGAGTATTTAATGAGCAGTTCTTC.

V is TRBV13 and J is TRBJ1-2; possible D gene TRBD1, 5 bases. The CDR3 totals 15 residues. V lost 2 bases and J lost 8, with 18 bases in between. From germline, CDR1 is PRHDT and CDR2 FYEKMQ (reference sequence). CDR3 residues: CASSLSLTGTTGYTF. Written as DNA, the CDR3 is TGTGCCAGCAGCTTAAGCTTAACCGGGACTACAGGCTACACCTTC.

The chain carries TRBV4-2 and TRBJ2-7; TRBD2 is a possible D gene (5 bases). Germline V gene sequence: CDR1 LGHNA, CDR2 YNFKEQ. Trimming shortened V by 0 bases and J by 2 bases, and 11 bases separated the two germline ends. The CDR3 covers 15 residues. CDR3 in DNA: TGTGCCAGCAGCCAAGAGAGGGTGGGCGCCTACGAGCAGTACTTC. Amino acid sequence: CASSQERVGAYEQYF.

This chain links TRBV15 with TRBJ2-3; 9 bases agree with TRBD1. The CDR3 contains 15 residues. Germline V gene lookup returns CDR1 LNHNV and CDR2 YYDKDF (reference sequence). J lost 4 bases, V lost 3 bases, and 5 bases had no gene match. The CDR3 sequence: CATSRRTGAADTQYF. CDR3 nucleotide sequence: TGTGCCACCAGCAGGAGGACAGGGGCGGCAGATACGCAGTATTTT. The full variable domain, with the rest looked up from reference TRBV15 and TRBJ2-3, is DAMVIQNPRYQVTQFGKPVTLSCSQTLNHNVMYWYQQKSSQAPKLLFHYYDKDFNNEADTPDNFQSRRPNTSFCFLDIRSPGLGDTAMYLCATSRRTGAADTQYFGPGTRLTVL.

The V call is TRBV28, the J call TRBJ2-1, with D uncertain. This CDR3 contains 13 residues. Germline V gene sequence: CDR1 MDHEN, CDR2 SYDVKM. Trimming left V 8 bases short and J 7 bases short, with 15 bases between. The CDR3 DNA reads TGTGCCAGCCGAGTAGTTGCTCGGAATGAGCAGTTCTTC. Its protein product is CASRVVARNEQFF.

The chain employs TRBV5-5 and TRBJ2-7, with 8 bases aligning to TRBD1. Germline V gives CDR1 SGHKS, CDR2 YYEKEE (reference sequence). The V segment lost 4 bases and the J segment 3 bases; nucleotides outside the gene matches: 6. The CDR3 is 14 residues long. The CDR3 spells CASSPGQGIYEQYF. CDR3 bases: TGTGCCAGCAGCCCAGGACAGGGAATCTACGAGCAGTACTTC.

As for this clone: At the DNA level, this CDR3 is encoded by other sequences in the same sample as well. This chain uses TRBV15 with TRBJ1-4, with D possibly TRBD1 on 6 matching bases. This CDR3 comprises 13 residues. Germline CDR1 and CDR2: LNHNV and YYDKDF (reference sequence). V shed 3 bases and J shed 4 bases, with 6 bases lying between them. CDR3 sequence: CATSRDSNEKLFF. The DNA of the CDR3 is TGTGCCACCAGCAGGGACAGTAATGAAAAACTGTTTTTT.

The rearrangement uses TRBV27 and TRBJ2-1, with a weak D call TRBD2 (6 bases). Germline V gives CDR1 MNHEY, CDR2 SMNVEV (reference sequence). V lost 7 bases and J lost 0, with 16 bases in between. The CDR3 runs to 16 residues. The CDR3 protein is CASIPELGSSYNEQFF. In DNA form, the CDR3 reads TGTGCCAGCATTCCAGAACTCGGGAGCTCCTACAATGAGCAGTTCTTC.

This chain links TRBV10-1 with TRBJ1-6; the D is unclear. The length of the CDR3 is 14 residues. V gave up 0 bases and J gave up 12 bases, with 12 bases separating them. Germline-derived CDR1 and CDR2 are WNHNN and SYGVQD (reference sequence). The chain's CDR3 is CASSESIGSGPLHF. CDR3 nucleotides: TGCGCCAGCAGTGAGTCGATCGGTTCGGGACCCCTCCACTTT.

V is TRBV3-1 (or the pseudogene TRBV3-2) and J is TRBJ2-7; D is perhaps TRBD2 (6 bases). The V and J ends lost 3 bases and 3 bases respectively, with 15 bases between them. The CDR3 extends over 15 amino acids. The V gene's germline CDR1 is LGHDT and CDR2 YNNKEL (reference sequence). For the CDR3, the DNA is TGTGCCAGCAGCCATGACGGGACTGGGAACTACGAGCAGTACTTC. Residues: CASSHDGTGNYEQYF.

This sequence joins TRBV7-8 and TRBJ2-5; TRBD1 is a possible D gene (5 bases). Per the germline V gene, CDR1 is SGHVS and CDR2 is FQNEAQ. The CDR3 consists of 14 residues. Trimming cost V 8 bases and J 1 base, with 14 bases left between them. The CDR3: CASHDSGGQETQYF. DNA for the CDR3: TGTGCCAGCCATGACAGTGGTGGCCAAGAGACCCAGTACTTC. Looking up the rest from reference TRBV7-8 and TRBJ2-5 gives the full variable domain: GAGVSQSPRYKVAKRGQDVALRCDPISGHVSLFWYQQALGQGPEFLTYFQNEAQLDKSGLPSDRFFAERPEGSVSTLKIQRTQQEDSAVYLCASHDSGGQETQYFGPGTRLLVL.

The CDR3: CASSFAGRYGYTF. The CDR3 DNA reads TGTGCCAGCAGCTTCGCAGGGAGGTATGGCTACACCTTC. The chain couples TRBV5-6 to TRBJ1-2; D may be TRBD1 (5 bases). CDR1 and CDR2 from the germline V gene are SGHDT and YYEEEE. V was cut by 2 bases and J by 5 bases, with 10 bases left in between. The CDR3 runs to 13 residues.

This chain connects TRBV11-3 to TRBJ2-3; 14 bases align to TRBD2. Trimming at V came to 5 bases and at J to 4 bases, leaving 5 bases not matched to a gene. CDR1 SGHNT and CDR2 YENEEA come from the germline V gene. CDR3 length equals 16 residues. CDR3 amino acids: CASSRGLAGGSDTQYF. The DNA for the CDR3 is TGTGCCAGCAGCCGAGGACTAGCGGGAGGATCAGATACGCAGTATTTT.

J is TRBJ1-5 and V is TRBV27; the D gene is possibly TRBD1 (5 bases). This CDR3 region has 16 residues. V was cut by 6 bases and J by 1 base, with 16 bases left in between. The germline V gene encodes CDR1 MNHEY and CDR2 SMNVEV (reference sequence). The CDR3 here is CASRTQGLLSNQPQHF. DNA of the CDR3: TGTGCCAGCAGGACTCAGGGATTGCTGAGCAATCAGCCCCAGCATTTT.

The chain combines TRBV18 with TRBJ2-1; D is uncertain. The germline gives CDR1 KGHSH, CDR2 LQKENI. There are 12 residues in the CDR3. V lost 5 bases, J lost 6 bases, and 8 bases lay in between. CDR3 sequence (DNA): TGTGCCAGCTCAGAGTCCCGCAATGAGCAGTTCTTC. It translates to CASSESRNEQFF.

The chain is built from TRBV29-1 and TRBJ2-7; the match to TRBD1 covers 12 bases. Germline V gene sequence: CDR1 SQVTM, CDR2 ANQGSEA. The V segment lost 7 bases and the J segment 6 bases; nucleotides outside the gene matches: 7. The CDR3 is 13 residues long. For the CDR3, the DNA is TGCAGCGGGGGACAGGGGGCGATCGGCGAGCAGTACTTC. Encoded protein: CSGGQGAIGEQYF.